The TCR beta chain under discussion was sequenced for a study of cytomegalovirus exposure and HLA in healthy donors. Study-level points and caveats: In vitro confirmation showed three CMV-associated chains to be CMV antigen specific. The listing of 150 to 200 TCR beta chains classed them as cytomegalovirus-associated.

This CDR3 spans 14 amino acids. Trimming removed 3 bases from V and 3 bases from J; junction bases left unmatched: 4. Looked up from germline, CDR1 is MNHEY and CDR2 is SMNVEV (reference sequence). Concerning this clone: No antigen is known for it.

Sequencing used immunoSEQ multiplex PCR; TCRdb keeps in-frame clones, though not all of them. Here the sample spans about 160,000 clones, 86% being singletons. Input material: PBMCs. The TCR was taken from a woman between 18 and 30 years old in good health and CMV-seronegative. The chain couples TRBV27 to TRBJ2-7; 8 positions match TRBD1. The DNA for the CDR3 is TGTGCCAGCAGTTTTCTGGGACAGGACTACGAGCAGTACTTC. Its protein product is CASSFLGQDYEQYF.